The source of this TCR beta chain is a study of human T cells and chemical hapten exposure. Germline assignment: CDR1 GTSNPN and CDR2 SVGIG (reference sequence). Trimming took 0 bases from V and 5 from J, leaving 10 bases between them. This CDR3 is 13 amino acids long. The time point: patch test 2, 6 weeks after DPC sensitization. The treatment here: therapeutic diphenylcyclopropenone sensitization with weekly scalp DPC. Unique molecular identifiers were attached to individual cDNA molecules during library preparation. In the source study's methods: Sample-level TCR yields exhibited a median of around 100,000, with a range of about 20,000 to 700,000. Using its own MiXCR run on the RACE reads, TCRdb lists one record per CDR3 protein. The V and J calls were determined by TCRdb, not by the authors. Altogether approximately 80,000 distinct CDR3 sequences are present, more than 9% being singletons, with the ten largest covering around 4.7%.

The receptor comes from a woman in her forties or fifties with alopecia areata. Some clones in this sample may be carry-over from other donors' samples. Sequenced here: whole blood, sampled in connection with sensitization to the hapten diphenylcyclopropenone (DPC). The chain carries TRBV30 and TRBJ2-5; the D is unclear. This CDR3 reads CAWSVENSETQYF. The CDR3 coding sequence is TGTGCCTGGAGTGTTGAGAATTCCGAGACCCAGTACTTC.